The T cell receptor (beta chain) described here comes from a study of CD8 T cells in ankylosing spondylitis. The V gene end was trimmed by 5 bases and the J gene end by 7 bases; junction bases not matched to a gene: 11. This CDR3 has 16 amino acids. Germline V gives CDR1 SGHTA, CDR2 FQGNSA. MiXCR was run by TCRdb on the 5' RACE reads, yielding one entry per CDR3 protein. The sample carries approximately 440,000 distinct CDR3 sequences, more than 15% recorded once. Overall study findings and caveats: Disease-linked clones proved CD8+ and comparatively uncommon in peripheral blood. The study identified a TCR beta motif of roughly eight highly homologous variants that appeared characteristic of ankylosing spondylitis blood. Matched synovial fluid from ankylosing spondylitis patients was reported to be enriched for disease-linked clones.

To note about this clonotype: Its antigen remains unidentified.

The V and J genes are TRBV7-2 and TRBJ1-5, with 10 bases matching TRBD1. What was sequenced was blood, either unsorted or a sorted T cell fraction (not recorded which). This receptor was obtained from a male donor with ankylosing spondylitis. For the CDR3, the DNA is TGTGCCAGCAGCCTTCGTACCGGGACAGGGGACCAGCCCCAGCATTTT. It specifies CASSLRTGTGDQPQHF.